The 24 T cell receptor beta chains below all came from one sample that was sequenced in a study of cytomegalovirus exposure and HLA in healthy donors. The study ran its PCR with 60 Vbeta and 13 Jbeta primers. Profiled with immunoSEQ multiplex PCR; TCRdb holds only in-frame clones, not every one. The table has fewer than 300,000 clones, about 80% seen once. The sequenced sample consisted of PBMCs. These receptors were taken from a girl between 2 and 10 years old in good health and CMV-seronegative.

Here the CDR3 reads CASNGGPSGYNEQFF. The CDR3 DNA sequence: TGTGCCAGCAATGGGGGCCCTAGCGGATACAATGAGCAGTTCTTC. V and J are TRBV2 and TRBJ2-1; D perhaps matches TRBD2 (7 bases). Trimming took off 7 bases at V and 4 bases at J, with 17 bases between the two ends. This CDR3 region has 15 residues. Germline values: CDR1 SNHLY, CDR2 FYNNEI. Full variable domain (remainder filled in from reference TRBV2 and TRBJ2-1): EPEVTQTPSHQVTQMGQEVILRCVPISNHLYFYWYRQILGQKVEFLVSFYNNEISEKSEIFDDQFSVERPDGSNFTLKIRSTKLEDSAMYFCASNGGPSGYNEQFFGPGTRLTVL.

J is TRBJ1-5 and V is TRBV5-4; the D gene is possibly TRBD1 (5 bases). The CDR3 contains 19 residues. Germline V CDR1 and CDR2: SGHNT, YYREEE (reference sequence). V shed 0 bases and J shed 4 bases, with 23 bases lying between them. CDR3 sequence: CASSLGVSFGGGRNQPQHF. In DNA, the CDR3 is TGTGCCAGCAGCTTGGGGGTGAGTTTTGGGGGGGGTAGAAATCAGCCCCAGCATTTT.

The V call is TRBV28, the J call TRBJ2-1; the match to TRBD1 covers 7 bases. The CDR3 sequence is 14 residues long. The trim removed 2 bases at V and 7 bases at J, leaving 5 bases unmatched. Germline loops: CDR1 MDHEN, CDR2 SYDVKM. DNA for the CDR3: TGTGCCAGCAGTTTAGTAGGGGGCAGGAATGAGCAGTTCTTC. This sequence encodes CASSLVGGRNEQFF.

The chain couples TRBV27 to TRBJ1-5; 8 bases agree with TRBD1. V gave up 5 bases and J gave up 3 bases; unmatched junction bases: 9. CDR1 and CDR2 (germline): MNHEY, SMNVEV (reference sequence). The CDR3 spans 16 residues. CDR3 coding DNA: TGTGCCAGCAGTCAGAACAGGGGGGGATACAATCAGCCCCAGCATTTT. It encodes CASSQNRGGYNQPQHF.

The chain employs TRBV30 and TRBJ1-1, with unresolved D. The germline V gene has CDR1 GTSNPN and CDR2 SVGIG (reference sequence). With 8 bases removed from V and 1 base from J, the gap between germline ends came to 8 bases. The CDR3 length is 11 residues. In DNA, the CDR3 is TGTGCCCGGACGCGGAACACTGAAGCTTTCTTT. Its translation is CARTRNTEAFF.

The chain's CDR3 is CASSLEDRDEKLFF. CDR3 nucleotides: TGTGCCAGCAGCTTAGAGGACAGGGATGAAAAACTGTTTTTT. This rearrangement joins TRBV7-8 to TRBJ1-4; 8 positions agree with TRBD1. This CDR3 is 14 amino acids long. V shed 1 base, J shed 6 bases, and the junction held 1 base outside the gene matches. The germline V gene has CDR1 SGHVS and CDR2 FQNEAQ.

The CDR3 is CASIIGGGNPLGEQYF. The CDR3 DNA reads TGTGCCAGCATCATCGGGGGGGGGAACCCACTGGGGGAGCAGTACTTC. The chain carries TRBV28 and TRBJ2-7; 8 bases are a match to TRBD2. Per the germline V gene, CDR1 is MDHEN and CDR2 is SYDVKM. This CDR3 region has 16 residues. J was trimmed by 7 bases and V by 7 bases; bases with no gene match: 18.

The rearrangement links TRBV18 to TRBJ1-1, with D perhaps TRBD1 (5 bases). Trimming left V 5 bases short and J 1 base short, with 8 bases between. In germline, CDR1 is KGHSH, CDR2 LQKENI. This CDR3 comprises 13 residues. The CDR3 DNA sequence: TGTGCCAGCTCAGAAGGACAGAACACTGAAGCTTTCTTT. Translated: CASSEGQNTEAFF.

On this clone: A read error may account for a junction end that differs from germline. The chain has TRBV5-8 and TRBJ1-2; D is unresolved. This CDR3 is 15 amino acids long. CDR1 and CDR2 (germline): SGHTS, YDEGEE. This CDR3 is CASSLGRMLNYGYTF. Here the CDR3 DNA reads TGTGCCAGCAGCTTGGGACGGATGTTAAACTATGGCTACACCTTT. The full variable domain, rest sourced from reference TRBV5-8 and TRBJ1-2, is EAGVTQSPTHLIKTRGQQATLRCSPISGHTSVYWYQQALGLGLQFLLWYDEGEERNRGNFPPRFSGRQFPNYSSELNVNALELEDSALYLCASSLGRMLNYGYTFGSGTRLTVV.

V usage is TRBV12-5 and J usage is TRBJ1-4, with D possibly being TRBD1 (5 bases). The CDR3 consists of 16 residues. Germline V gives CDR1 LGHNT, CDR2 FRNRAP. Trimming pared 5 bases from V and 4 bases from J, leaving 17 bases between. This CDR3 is CASGPGVRGFNEKLFF. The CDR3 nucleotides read TGTGCTAGTGGTCCTGGCGTGCGGGGGTTTAATGAAAAACTGTTTTTT.

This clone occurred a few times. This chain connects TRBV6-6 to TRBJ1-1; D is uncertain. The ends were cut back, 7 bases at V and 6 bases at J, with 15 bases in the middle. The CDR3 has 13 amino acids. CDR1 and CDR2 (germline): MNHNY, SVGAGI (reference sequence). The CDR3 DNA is TGTGCCAGCACCTACCGAGGTCCGTCTGAAGCTTTCTTT. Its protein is CASTYRGPSEAFF.

CDR3 residues: CASSGQGGSILDYGYTF. CDR3 bases: TGTGCCAGCAGCGGACAGGGGGGGAGTATCCTCGACTATGGCTACACCTTC. This sequence joins TRBV9 and TRBJ1-2; 9 nucleotides line up with TRBD1. With 3 bases clipped from V and 3 bases from J, the junction kept 12 bases outside the gene matches. The CDR3 runs to 17 residues. Per germline, CDR1 SGDLS and CDR2 YYNGEE.

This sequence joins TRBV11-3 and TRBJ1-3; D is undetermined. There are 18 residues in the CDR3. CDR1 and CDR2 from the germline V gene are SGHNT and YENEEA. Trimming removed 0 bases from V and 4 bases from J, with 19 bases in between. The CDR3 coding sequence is TGTGCCAGCAGCTTAGATCCTCCCCGGAGAGGGTCCGGAAACACCATATATTTT. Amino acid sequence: CASSLDPPRRGSGNTIYF.

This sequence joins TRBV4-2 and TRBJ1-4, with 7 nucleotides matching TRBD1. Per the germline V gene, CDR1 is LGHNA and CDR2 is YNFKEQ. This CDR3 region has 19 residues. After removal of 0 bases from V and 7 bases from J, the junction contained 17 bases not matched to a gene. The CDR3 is CASSQDLRGPGTGGEKLFF. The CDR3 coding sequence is TGTGCCAGCAGCCAAGATCTAAGGGGGCCAGGGACGGGCGGTGAAAAACTGTTTTTT.

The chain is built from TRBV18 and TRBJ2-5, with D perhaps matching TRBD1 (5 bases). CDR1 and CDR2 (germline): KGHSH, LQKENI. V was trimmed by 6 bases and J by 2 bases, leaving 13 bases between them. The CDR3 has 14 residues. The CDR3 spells CASSRTDIQETQYF. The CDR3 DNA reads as TGTGCCAGCTCGCGAACGGACATACAAGAGACCCAGTACTTC.

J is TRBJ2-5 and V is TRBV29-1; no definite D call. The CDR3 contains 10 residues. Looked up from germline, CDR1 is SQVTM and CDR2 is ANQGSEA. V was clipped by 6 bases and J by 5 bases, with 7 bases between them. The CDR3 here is CSVEHETQYF. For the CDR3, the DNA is TGCAGCGTCGAACATGAGACCCAGTACTTC.

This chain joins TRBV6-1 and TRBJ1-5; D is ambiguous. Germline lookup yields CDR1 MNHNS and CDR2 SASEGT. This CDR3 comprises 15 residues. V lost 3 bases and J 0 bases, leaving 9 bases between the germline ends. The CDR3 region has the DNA TGTGCCAGCAGTGACCAGGTCTTTAGCAATCAGCCCCAGCATTTT. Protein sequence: CASSDQVFSNQPQHF.

CDR3 amino acids: CASSVIPDQPQHF. DNA for the CDR3: TGTGCCAGCAGCGTAATCCCAGATCAGCCCCAGCATTTT. The chain is built from TRBV9 and TRBJ1-5; D remains ambiguous. The CDR3 consists of 13 residues. The V gene's germline CDR1 is SGDLS and CDR2 YYNGEE. The germline V and J ends were trimmed by 1 base and 5 bases, with 7 bases remaining between them.

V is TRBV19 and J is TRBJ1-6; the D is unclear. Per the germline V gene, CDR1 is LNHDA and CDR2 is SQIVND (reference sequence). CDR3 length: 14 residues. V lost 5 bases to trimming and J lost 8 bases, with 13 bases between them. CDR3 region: CASSPTKRDSPLHF. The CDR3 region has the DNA TGTGCCAGTAGTCCGACTAAAAGGGATTCACCCCTCCACTTT.

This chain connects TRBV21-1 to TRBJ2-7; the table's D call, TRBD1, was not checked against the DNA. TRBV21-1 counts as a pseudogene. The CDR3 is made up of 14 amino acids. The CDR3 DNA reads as TGTGCCAGCAGTGACAGGCGGGTGTCCTACGAGCAGTACTTC. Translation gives CASSDRRVSYEQYF.

In DNA form, the CDR3 reads TGCGCCAGCAGCCACCTCAGCGGGACACTTAATTCACCCCTCCACTTT. Translating it yields CASSHLSGTLNSPLHF. The rearrangement uses TRBV4-1 and TRBJ1-6; weak D call: TRBD1 (6 bases). Trimming left V 3 bases short and J 6 bases short, with 15 bases between. The CDR3 spans 16 residues. CDR1 is MGHRA, CDR2 YSYEKL, per germline.

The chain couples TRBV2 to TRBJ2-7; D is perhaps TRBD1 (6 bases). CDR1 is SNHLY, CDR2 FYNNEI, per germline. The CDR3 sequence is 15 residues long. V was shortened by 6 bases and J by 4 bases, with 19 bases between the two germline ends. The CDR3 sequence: CASRNLSGGKYEQYF. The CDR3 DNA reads TGTGCCAGCAGAAATTTAAGTGGGGGCAAATACGAGCAGTACTTC. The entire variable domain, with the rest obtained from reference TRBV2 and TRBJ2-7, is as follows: EPEVTQTPSHQVTQMGQEVILRCVPISNHLYFYWYRQILGQKVEFLVSFYNNEISEKSEIFDDQFSVERPDGSNFTLKIRSTKLEDSAMYFCASRNLSGGKYEQYFGPGTRLTVT.

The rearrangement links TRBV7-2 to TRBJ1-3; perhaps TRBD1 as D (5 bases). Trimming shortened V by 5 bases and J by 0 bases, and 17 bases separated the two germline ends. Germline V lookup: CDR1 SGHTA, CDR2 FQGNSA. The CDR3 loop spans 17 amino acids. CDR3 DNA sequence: TGTGCCAGCAGCCGAAGGTCCAAGGGGCTCTCTGGAAACACCATATATTTT. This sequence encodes CASSRRSKGLSGNTIYF.

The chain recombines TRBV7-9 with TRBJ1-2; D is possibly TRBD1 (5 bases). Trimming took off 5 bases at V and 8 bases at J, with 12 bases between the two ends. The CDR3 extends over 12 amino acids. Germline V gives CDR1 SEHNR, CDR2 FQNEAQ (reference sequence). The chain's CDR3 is CASSPDIVGYTF. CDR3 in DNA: TGTGCCAGCAGCCCGGACATCGTCGGCTACACCTTC.